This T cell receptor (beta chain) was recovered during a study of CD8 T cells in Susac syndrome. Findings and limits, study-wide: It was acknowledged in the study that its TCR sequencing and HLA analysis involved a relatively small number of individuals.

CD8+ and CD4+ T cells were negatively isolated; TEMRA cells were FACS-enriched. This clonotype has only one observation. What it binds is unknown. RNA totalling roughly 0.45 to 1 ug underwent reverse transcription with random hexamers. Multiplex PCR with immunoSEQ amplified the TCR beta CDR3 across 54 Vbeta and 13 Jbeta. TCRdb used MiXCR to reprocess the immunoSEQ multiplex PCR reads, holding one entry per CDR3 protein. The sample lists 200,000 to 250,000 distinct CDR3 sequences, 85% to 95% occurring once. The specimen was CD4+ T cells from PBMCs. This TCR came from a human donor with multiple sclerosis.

The CDR3 is CSAQTDGSGYTF. The CDR3 DNA reads as TGCAGTGCCCAGACAGACGGGTCTGGCTACACCTTC. The chain couples TRBV20-1 to TRBJ1-2; D perhaps matches TRBD1 (5 bases). Deletions cut 6 bases from V and 7 bases from J, with 15 bases between. The V gene's germline CDR1 is DFQATT and CDR2 SNEGSKA (reference sequence). This CDR3 is built from 12 residues.